Each of the 23 T cell receptor beta chains below was sequenced from the same sample in a study of OX40 agonist ivuxolimab in advanced cancers. Here immunoSEQ multiplex PCR was the method, and the copy in TCRdb shows in-frame clones only, minus some. The sample carries about 80,000 clones, approximately 85% recorded once. Material: CD4+ or CD8+ T cells sorted from blood, obtained in a trial of the OX40 agonist ivuxolimab. The receptors shown here come from an adult with an advanced solid tumor such as melanoma, head and neck, liver or kidney cancer.

The chain combines TRBV5-4 with TRBJ2-5; D unclear. The V end was cut by 2 bases, the J end by 5 bases, with 4 bases between. The germline CDR1 and CDR2 sequences are SGHNT and YYREEE (reference sequence). The CDR3 covers 11 residues. The CDR3 DNA reads TGTGCCAGCAGCTTTCACGAGACCCAGTACTTC. This encodes CASSFHETQYF.

The rearrangement links TRBV21-1 to TRBJ2-5; whether TRBD2, the table's D call, matches the DNA was not checked. TRBV21-1 is classified as a pseudogene. The CDR3 sequence is 19 residues long. The DNA for the CDR3 is TGTGCCAGCAGCAAAGCGAATCATTGGGTAGCGGGAGACCTAGGGACCCAGTACTTC. Its translation: CASSKANHWVAGDLGTQYF.

V is TRBV5-1 and J is TRBJ2-1; 8 bases agree with TRBD2. The CDR3 runs 14 residues. The junction had 6 bases not matched to a gene; V was cut back by 7 bases and J by 3 bases. Germline V lookup: CDR1 SGHRS, CDR2 YFSETQ. The CDR3 loop is CASEGAGDYNEQFF. CDR3 nucleotides: TGCGCCAGCGAGGGAGCGGGAGACTACAATGAGCAGTTCTTC.

The rearrangement uses TRBV7-9 and TRBJ1-1; no definite D call. The CDR3 is made up of 14 amino acids. The V gene lost 6 bases and the J gene lost 1 base, with 12 bases spanning the gap. Germline V gene data show CDR1 as SEHNR and CDR2 as FQNEAQ (reference sequence). CDR3 nucleotide sequence: TGTGCCAGCAGATCCCACAATGGGAACACTGAAGCTTTCTTT. This gives the protein CASRSHNGNTEAFF.

The chain is built from TRBV30 and TRBJ1-2; 8 nucleotides agree with TRBD1. This CDR3 is built from 13 residues. Germline V gives CDR1 GTSNPN, CDR2 SVGIG (reference sequence). The ends lost 0 bases at V and 4 bases at J; junction bases unmatched: 1. This chain's CDR3 is CAWSVDRGYGYTF. The CDR3 DNA reads TGTGCCTGGAGTGTAGACAGGGGCTATGGCTACACCTTC.

V and J are TRBV15 and TRBJ2-3; TRBD1 might be the D (5 bases). With 4 bases removed from V and 4 bases from J, the gap between germline ends came to 12 bases. The CDR3 runs to 14 residues. From germline, CDR1 is LNHNV and CDR2 YYDKDF (reference sequence). The CDR3 spells CATSTRTIPDTQYF. The CDR3 DNA follows: TGTGCCACCAGCACAAGGACAATCCCAGATACGCAGTATTTT. Full variable domain (rest looked up from reference TRBV15 and TRBJ2-3): DAMVIQNPRYQVTQFGKPVTLSCSQTLNHNVMYWYQQKSSQAPKLLFHYYDKDFNNEADTPDNFQSRRPNTSFCFLDIRSPGLGDTAMYLCATSTRTIPDTQYFGPGTRLTVL.

To note about this clone: Within the sample, other DNA sequences also encode this same CDR3. The chain carries TRBV19 and TRBJ1-5; D not resolved. The CDR3 runs 12 residues. V was trimmed by 5 bases and J by 4 bases, leaving 6 bases between them. Germline CDR1 is LNHDA and CDR2 is SQIVND (reference sequence). CDR3 region: CASSLLNQPQHF. In DNA form, the CDR3 reads TGTGCCAGTAGTTTATTGAATCAGCCCCAGCATTTT.

This rearrangement joins TRBV12-5 to TRBJ1-1, with 10 nucleotides matching TRBD1. The germline gives CDR1 LGHNT, CDR2 FRNRAP. V shed 1 base and J 0 bases; nucleotides not matched to a gene: 2. The CDR3 runs 16 residues. CDR3 sequence: CASGLGQGALNTEAFF. The CDR3 DNA is TGTGCTAGTGGTTTGGGACAGGGGGCCCTGAACACTGAAGCTTTCTTT.

The CDR3 loop reads CASSLLGDRVDTIYF. The CDR3 DNA reads TGTGCCAGCAGTTTACTGGGGGACAGGGTTGACACCATATATTTT. The chain carries TRBV6-6 and TRBJ1-3, with TRBD1 identical over 9 bases. The CDR3 is made up of 15 amino acids. CDR1 and CDR2 from the germline V gene are MNHNY and SVGAGI (reference sequence). V lost 4 bases to trimming and J lost 8 bases; unmatched junction nucleotides: 9.

The V call is TRBV19, the J call TRBJ1-5; no definite D call. Trimming removed 7 bases from V and 0 bases from J, with 4 bases in between. The CDR3 runs to 12 residues. Germline V gene lookup returns CDR1 LNHDA and CDR2 SQIVND (reference sequence). In DNA, the CDR3 is TGTGCCAGTACAAGTAGCAATCAGCCCCAGCATTTT. Protein: CASTSSNQPQHF.

The chain has TRBV28 and TRBJ2-5, with D hard to call. The last part of the DNA fits TRBJ2-7 better; the J call may be wrong. Germline-derived CDR1 and CDR2 are MDHEN and SYDVKM. The CDR3 is made up of 12 amino acids. The CDR3 protein is CASSVGSYEQYF. CDR3 bases: TGTGCCAGTTCCGTGGGCTCCTACGAGCAGTACTTC.

The J gene is TRBJ2-7, the V gene TRBV5-4, with TRBD2 matching over 15 bases. Trimming cost V 0 bases and J 2 bases; bases outside gene matches: 6. The CDR3 runs 18 residues. Germline assignment: CDR1 SGHNT and CDR2 YYREEE (reference sequence). The DNA of the CDR3 is TGTGCCAGCAGCTTGGGAGGACTAGCGGGGGGGGTACCCTACGAGCAGTACTTC. Translated: CASSLGGLAGGVPYEQYF.

The chain employs TRBV5-4 and TRBJ1-6, with TRBD1 identical over 10 bases. The CDR3 is 15 residues long. V was pared by 4 bases and J by 7 bases, with 5 bases of the junction left unmatched. Germline loops: CDR1 SGHNT, CDR2 YYREEE (reference sequence). Written as DNA, the CDR3 is TGTGCCAGCAGCGGGGGGGACAGGGGCAATTCACCCCTCCACTTT. Its translation: CASSGGDRGNSPLHF.

The chain has TRBV23-1 and TRBJ2-7; a weak D match, TRBD1 (6 bases). TRBV23-1 falls under the ORF class, with uncertain function. Trimming cost V 2 bases and J 5 bases, with 10 bases left between them. This CDR3 region has 13 residues. The CDR3 region is CASSQDRFHEQYF. The CDR3 nucleotides are TGCGCCAGCAGTCAAGACAGGTTCCACGAGCAGTACTTC.

The gene calls are TRBV28 and TRBJ1-2; 12 positions agree with TRBD1. Germline CDR1 reads MDHEN; CDR2 reads SYDVKM. The CDR3 loop spans 19 amino acids. V was clipped by 3 bases and J by 1 base; unmatched bases: 12. Here the CDR3 DNA reads TGTGCCAGCAGTTTGCTACCAGGGACAGGGGGCGCTAGTAACTATGGCTACACCTTC. It encodes CASSLLPGTGGASNYGYTF.

The chain carries TRBV27 and TRBJ2-5; a weak D match, TRBD1 (6 bases). V lost 5 bases and J 5 bases, leaving 12 bases between the germline ends. Germline CDR1 and CDR2: MNHEY and SMNVEV (reference sequence). There are 13 residues in the CDR3. CDR3 loop: CASSPWGQETQYF. CDR3 sequence (DNA): TGTGCCAGCAGTCCTTGGGGGCAGGAGACCCAGTACTTC.

This clone was seen a few times. The chain joins TRBV7-2 to TRBJ2-5, with a tentative D call TRBD2 (7 bases). The CDR3 extends over 13 amino acids. CDR1 SGHTA and CDR2 FQGNSA come from the germline V gene. Deletions cut 8 bases from V and 2 bases from J, with 12 bases between. The CDR3 loop reads CASGKGGQETQYF. Written as DNA, the CDR3 is TGTGCCAGCGGGAAGGGGGGGCAAGAGACCCAGTACTTC.

This rearrangement joins TRBV15 to TRBJ1-4; D possibly corresponds to TRBD1 (6 bases). The CDR3 is 16 residues long. Germline V CDR1 and CDR2: LNHNV, YYDKDF (reference sequence). Trimming took off 0 bases at V and 8 bases at J, with 16 bases between the two ends. CDR3 nucleotide sequence: TGTGCCACCAGCAGAGAGGGGGGCAGCTCCGGAGAAAAACTGTTTTTT. It translates to CATSREGGSSGEKLFF.

The chain recombines TRBV6-6 with TRBJ2-3, with D perhaps TRBD2 (6 bases). This CDR3 comprises 15 residues. V dropped 1 base and J dropped 1 base, with 9 bases sitting between them. Germline CDR1 and CDR2: MNHNY and SVGAGI (reference sequence). CDR3 in amino acids: CASSYLGGGTDTQYF. The CDR3 DNA reads TGTGCCAGCAGTTACTTGGGGGGAGGCACAGATACGCAGTATTTT.

The chain employs TRBV6-1 and TRBJ2-7, with 9 bases identical to TRBD2. CDR3 length equals 14 residues. Germline CDR1 MNHNS, CDR2 SASEGT. V lost 7 bases and J lost 2; bases outside the gene matches: 6. CDR3: CASTQAGGPYEQYF. The CDR3, as DNA: TGTGCCAGCACCCAAGCGGGGGGTCCCTACGAGCAGTACTTC.

The genes are TRBV5-5 and TRBJ1-1; TRBD1 matches at 8 bases. V shed 7 bases and J 3 bases; nucleotides not matched to a gene: 8. Looked up from germline, CDR1 is SGHKS and CDR2 is YYEKEE (reference sequence). This CDR3 comprises 14 residues. This CDR3 reads CASGQGASDTEAFF. The DNA of the CDR3 is TGTGCCAGCGGGCAGGGGGCGAGCGACACTGAAGCTTTCTTT.

The genes are TRBV5-4 and TRBJ2-5; D unresolved. Per germline, CDR1 SGHNT and CDR2 YYREEE (reference sequence). Trimming pared 0 bases from V and 1 base from J, leaving 4 bases between. CDR3 length: 13 amino acids. The CDR3 coding sequence is TGTGCCAGCAGCTTGGACAGCCAAGAGACCCAGTACTTC. Translated: CASSLDSQETQYF.

This chain connects TRBV9 to TRBJ2-3, with TRBD2 identical over 8 bases. CDR1 is SGDLS and CDR2 is YYNGEE in the germline V gene. The CDR3 has 15 amino acids. Trimming cost V 0 bases and J 3 bases; bases outside gene matches: 3. CDR3 region: CASSVGGGWTDTQYF. The CDR3 bases are TGTGCCAGCAGCGTAGGCGGGGGGTGGACAGATACGCAGTATTTT.